This TCR beta chain comes out of a study of T cells in localized non-small cell lung cancer. Study-level points and caveats: Out of the top 100 tumor clones, a median around 56 were seen in adjacent lung.

TCRdb keeps only in-frame clones here, not all; method: immunoSEQ multiplex PCR. The profile shows about 2,700 clones, 28% of them singletons. The germline V gene encodes CDR1 SGDLS and CDR2 YYNGEE. The V gene end was trimmed by 3 bases and the J gene end by 2 bases; junction bases not matched to a gene: 9. The CDR3 sequence is 17 residues long. With respect to this clone: Its specificity is unknown.

This sample comprised lung tumor tissue, obtained before any cancer treatment. This chain joins TRBV9 and TRBJ1-4; 8 bases map to TRBD1. This TCR was recovered from a man aged 40 to 75 with stage II squamous cell lung carcinoma. CDR3 coding DNA: TGTGCCAGCAGCGCAGAAAGACAGGGGAAGACTAATGAAAAACTGTTTTTT. Translating gives CASSAERQGKTNEKLFF.